A selection of T cell receptor beta chains follows, all from one sample in a study of beta chain features in type 1 diabetes. Generated by immunoSEQ multiplex PCR, the TCRdb table keeps only in-frame clones and is missing some. The data show around 600,000 clones, under 15% seen once. Sequencing was carried out using naive CD4+ T cells from blood. The receptors here all came from a man aged 25 to 40 with type 1 diabetes. The CDR3 runs from the conserved cysteine through the conserved F or W. Size is omitted from some rows. Given values are once, few, many or a class for expanded clones.

TRBJ1-5 NA TRBV7-8 CASSSDSSNQPQHF
TRBJ2-3 few TRBV6-5 CASSYRRRPSTDTQYF
TRBJ2-3 NA TRBV30 CAWMAPRIYTDTQYF
TRBJ1-5 few TRBV19 CASSPAPREGWNQPQHF
TRBJ1-2 NA TRBV7-9 CASRLQGTYGYTF
TRBJ2-5 NA TRBV9 CASTPSGTVGETQYF
TRBJ2-5 few TRBV7-9 CASSAPLAGDLLKETQYF
TRBJ1-4 NA TRBV4-2 CASSQRQLDSEKLFF
TRBJ1-1 NA TRBV5-4 CASSLGQGIWNTEAFF
TRBJ2-3 NA TRBV19 CASERGGADTQYF
TRBJ1-1 NA TRBV14 CASSQGIGTANTEAFF
TRBJ1-2 NA TRBV2 CASSVNYGYTF
TRBJ2-1 NA TRBV10-3 CAIAGTAHNEQFF
TRBJ2-5 NA TRBV5-1 CASSLEKTETQYF
TRBJ1-5 few TRBV18 CASSPERGHQPQHF
TRBJ2-7 few TRBV25-1 CASSEYGTGDYEQYF
TRBJ2-3 few TRBV4-3 CASSQALGLDGTDTQYF
TRBJ2-7 few TRBV2 CASSEQSYEQYF
TRBJ1-5 few TRBV19 CASSMGGFSNQPQHF
TRBJ2-7 few TRBV6-1 CASSGVLSSYEQYF
TRBJ2-5 few TRBV6-5 CASRDPVETQYF
TRBJ1-5 NA TRBV6-1 CASSLTGNQPQHF